These 31 T cell receptor beta chains originate from one sample sequenced in a study of vaccination effects on CD4 cells after COVID-19. Only in-frame clones appear in the TCRdb table, and some are missing; sequencing was by immunoSEQ multiplex PCR. Found here are tens of thousands of clones, 65% to 80% of them singletons; the top ten hold about 3%. No antigen is known for these receptors. Sequencing in the ViraFEST assay came after antigen-specific CD4+ T cells had been expanded with viral peptide pools, which were used to stimulate PBMC. It was after nine to ten days of culture that CD4+ T cells were isolated. Testing of the vaccine recipients showed negative nucleocapsid antibodies and no prior SARS-CoV-2 infection. Here the sequenced sample was CD4+ T cells from PBMCs cultured with HCoV-NL63 spike peptides, taken before COVID-19 vaccination. All receptors derive from a human donor who received a COVID-19 vaccine.

The V gene is TRBV20-1, the J gene TRBJ1-2, with a weak D call TRBD1 (5 bases). Germline V gene lookup returns CDR1 DFQATT and CDR2 SNEGSKA (reference sequence). The CDR3 sequence is 11 residues long. V was shortened by 3 bases and J by 4 bases, with 6 bases between the two germline ends. CDR3: CSASDSYGYTF. DNA for the CDR3: TGCAGTGCTAGCGACAGCTATGGCTACACCTTC.

This chain connects TRBV7-3 to TRBJ2-3; tentatively, D is TRBD1 (7 bases). Trimming shortened V by 6 bases and J by 2 bases, and 12 bases separated the two germline ends. The CDR3 loop spans 14 amino acids. Germline CDR1 and CDR2: SGHTA and FQGTGA. The CDR3: CASSLEGATDTQYF. In DNA, the CDR3 is TGTGCCAGCAGTTTGGAGGGGGCCACAGATACGCAGTATTTT. The variable domain in full, with the rest retrieved from reference TRBV7-3 and TRBJ2-3, is GAGVSQTPSNKVTEKGKYVELRCDPISGHTALYWYRQSLGQGPEFLIYFQGTGAADDSGLPNDRFFAVRPEGSVSTLKIQRTERGDSAVYLCASSLEGATDTQYFGPGTRLTVL.

V and J are TRBV21-1 and TRBJ2-3; the table's TRBD2 call for D was not verified on the DNA. TRBV21-1 has pseudogene status. The CDR3 runs to 16 residues. As DNA, the CDR3 is TGTGCCAGCACTAATAAGTCGGGGTCGGGGACAGATACGCAGTATTTT. It specifies CASTNKSGSGTDTQYF.

The V gene is TRBV6-5, the J gene TRBJ1-1; 8 bases are a match to TRBD1. V gave up 5 bases and J gave up 7 bases; unmatched junction bases: 9. This CDR3 is built from 14 residues. Germline assignment: CDR1 MNHEY and CDR2 SVGAGI. The CDR3 sequence: CASSTTGGGGEAFF. Here the CDR3 DNA reads TGTGCCAGCAGTACTACAGGGGGAGGAGGTGAAGCTTTCTTT.

The V call is TRBV6-5, the J call TRBJ2-3; TRBD2 matches at 11 bases. Germline values: CDR1 MNHEY, CDR2 SVGAGI. The CDR3 is 15 residues long. V lost 6 bases, J lost 3 bases, and 5 bases stayed unmatched. CDR3 sequence: CASRTSGGWTDTQYF. In DNA, the CDR3 is TGTGCCAGCAGAACTAGCGGGGGCTGGACAGATACGCAGTATTTT.

This clone was recorded a few times. V and J are TRBV10-1 and TRBJ2-3; the D gene is possibly TRBD2 (5 bases). Germline loops: CDR1 WNHNN, CDR2 SYGVQD (reference sequence). Deletions cut 3 bases from V and 4 bases from J, with 14 bases between. The CDR3 length is 15 residues. CDR3 sequence reads: CASSEGWGAPDTQYF. CDR3 nucleotides: TGCGCCAGCAGTGAAGGATGGGGAGCCCCAGATACGCAGTATTTT.

The V gene is TRBV19, the J gene TRBJ1-1; D not resolved. The CDR3 consists of 11 residues. CDR1 is LNHDA and CDR2 is SQIVND in the germline V gene (reference sequence). V was cut by 5 bases and J by 10 bases, with 11 bases left in between. The CDR3 spells CASSPGLVAFF. Here the CDR3 DNA reads TGTGCCAGTAGTCCAGGTTTGGTAGCTTTCTTT. Based on the CDR3 plus reference TRBV19 and TRBJ1-1, the full variable domain is DGGITQSPKYLFRKEGQNVTLSCEQNLNHDAMYWYRQDPGQGLRLIYYSQIVNDFQKGDIAEGYSVSREKKESFPLTVTSAQKNPTAFYLCASSPGLVAFFGQGTRLTVV.

The chain joins TRBV11-1 to TRBJ2-4; D call uncertain. Germline values: CDR1 SGHAT, CDR2 FQDESV (reference sequence). The CDR3 covers 13 residues. V was clipped by 0 bases and J by 6 bases, with 6 bases between them. The CDR3 sequence: CASSLAPPNIQYF. CDR3 nucleotides: TGTGCCAGCAGCTTAGCCCCCCCAAACATTCAGTACTTC.

V gene TRBV6-4 combines with J gene TRBJ2-3, with D perhaps TRBD1 (7 bases). This CDR3 comprises 16 residues. Germline CDR1 MRHNA, CDR2 SNTAGT. Between the trimmed V and J ends, which lost 6 bases and 0 bases, there was a span of 16 bases. CDR3 sequence reads: CASRGQQGRSTDTQYF. CDR3 sequence (DNA): TGTGCCAGCAGGGGCCAACAGGGGAGGAGCACAGATACGCAGTATTTT.

The chain has TRBV11-2 and TRBJ2-5, with no clear D. The CDR3 is 12 residues long. In germline, CDR1 is SGHAT, CDR2 FQNNGV. V was shortened by 0 bases and J by 5 bases, with 4 bases between the two germline ends. CDR3: CASSLELETQYF. The CDR3 DNA reads TGTGCCAGCAGCTTAGAGCTTGAGACCCAGTACTTC.

The chain links TRBV30 to TRBJ2-3; 9 nucleotides align to TRBD1. V was pared by 4 bases and J by 3 bases, with 8 bases of the junction left unmatched. The CDR3 totals 15 residues. Germline CDR1 GTSNPN, CDR2 SVGIG (reference sequence). CDR3 coding DNA: TGTGCCTGGAAACCCCGGGACAGGGTAACAGATACGCAGTATTTT. Protein product: CAWKPRDRVTDTQYF.

This chain uses TRBV5-1 with TRBJ2-5; 11 nucleotides align to TRBD2. The junction had 6 bases not matched to a gene; V was cut back by 3 bases and J by 2 bases. The germline V gene has CDR1 SGHRS and CDR2 YFSETQ. There are 16 residues in the CDR3. CDR3 bases: TGCGCCAGCAGCTCCCGACTAGCGGGGACTCAAGAGACCCAGTACTTC. Its protein is CASSSRLAGTQETQYF.

The rearrangement joins TRBV10-2 to TRBJ1-2, with no clear D. Trimming took 0 bases from V and 2 from J, leaving 7 bases between them. The CDR3 loop spans 14 amino acids. CDR1 is WSHSY, CDR2 SAAADI, per germline. DNA for the CDR3: TGCGCCAGCAGTGAGTCGGCTGAAAACTATGGCTACACCTTC. Translated, it gives CASSESAENYGYTF.

The chain has TRBV5-1 and TRBJ2-2; D ambiguous. Germline-derived CDR1 and CDR2 are SGHRS and YFSETQ. The CDR3 is 16 amino acids. V dropped 0 bases and J dropped 2 bases, with 11 bases sitting between them. The CDR3 is CASSLVPGHNTGELFF. DNA for the CDR3: TGCGCCAGCAGCTTGGTACCGGGCCATAACACCGGGGAGCTGTTTTTT.

This rearrangement joins TRBV5-1 to TRBJ2-4, with D hard to call. V lost 0 bases and J lost 3, with 7 bases in between. This CDR3 has 14 residues. CDR1 is SGHRS, CDR2 YFSETQ, per germline. CDR3: CASSLEADKNIQYF. The CDR3, as DNA: TGCGCCAGCAGCTTGGAGGCGGACAAAAACATTCAGTACTTC.

This sequence joins TRBV29-1 and TRBJ1-2; no reliable D call. The CDR3 has 15 amino acids. The ends were cut back, 0 bases at V and 1 base at J, with 12 bases in the middle. Germline CDR1 reads SQVTM; CDR2 reads ANQGSEA. The CDR3 loop reads CSVEDPVGFNYGYTF. The DNA of the CDR3 is TGCAGCGTTGAAGATCCTGTAGGGTTTAACTATGGCTACACCTTC.

The chain links TRBV5-1 to TRBJ2-2, with 11 bases aligning to TRBD1. This CDR3 has 15 amino acids. V was clipped by 4 bases and J by 4 bases; unmatched bases: 3. The germline V gene has CDR1 SGHRS and CDR2 YFSETQ. CDR3: CASSTGTGGTGELFF. CDR3 bases: TGCGCCAGCAGCACCGGGACAGGGGGCACCGGGGAGCTGTTTTTT.

The chain employs TRBV7-8 and TRBJ2-7; D may be TRBD1 (6 bases). CDR3 length equals 14 residues. The V gene's germline CDR1 is SGHVS and CDR2 FQNEAQ. V lost 5 bases and J lost 1, with 12 bases in between. The CDR3 coding sequence is TGTGCCAGCAGCCACCGGGACACGTCCTACGAGCAGTACGTC. The encoded protein is CASSHRDTSYEQYV.

This clone has only one observation. This chain joins TRBV6-4 and TRBJ1-6; the D gene is possibly TRBD1 (6 bases). Germline loops: CDR1 MRHNA, CDR2 SNTAGT. The CDR3 consists of 14 residues. Deletions cut 0 bases from V and 10 bases from J, with 10 bases between. Here the CDR3 reads CASSDSRGRSPLHF. The CDR3, as DNA: TGTGCCAGCAGTGACTCCCGGGGGCGGTCACCCCTCCACTTT.

The chain employs TRBV4-2 and TRBJ1-2; 7 bases map to TRBD1. Germline V gene lookup returns CDR1 LGHNA and CDR2 YNFKEQ. The V and J ends lost 5 bases and 5 bases, in that order; junction bases with no gene match: 11. The CDR3 extends over 15 amino acids. The CDR3 is CASSYTTGQGYGYTF. Here the CDR3 DNA reads TGTGCCAGCAGCTACACGACAGGGCAGGGGTATGGCTACACCTTC.

This clone came up once. The chain combines TRBV5-1 with TRBJ2-3; D is uncertain. The CDR3 sequence is 17 residues long. CDR1 SGHRS and CDR2 YFSETQ come from the germline V gene. Trimming took off 0 bases at V and 0 bases at J, with 14 bases between the two ends. CDR3 bases: TGCGCCAGCAGCTTGGTCGGTGGGGTTGCTAGCACAGATACGCAGTATTTT. Translated: CASSLVGGVASTDTQYF.

This clone is a singleton in its sample. This sequence joins TRBV28 and TRBJ1-2; the D is unclear. The CDR3 is 16 residues long. V was pared by 1 base and J by 3 bases, with 15 bases between. The germline V gene encodes CDR1 MDHEN and CDR2 SYDVKM. For the CDR3, the DNA is TGTGCCAGCAGTTTATCCCCGGGTTGGGTGGACTATGGCTACACCTTC. As protein: CASSLSPGWVDYGYTF.

Here the CDR3 DNA reads TGTGCCAGCAGTTATGGAGGGGGAGCCGACTCCTCTAAATATAGCAATCAGCCCCAGCATTTT. This translates into CASSYGGGADSSKYSNQPQHF. The J gene is TRBJ1-5, the V gene TRBV6-7; D is possibly TRBD1 (6 bases). TRBV6-7 is an open reading frame whose function is uncertain. CDR3 length: 21 residues. Trimming shortened V by 3 bases and J by 0 bases, and 27 bases separated the two germline ends.

The chain couples TRBV24-1 to TRBJ1-2, with D uncertain. V lost 6 bases and J 6 bases, leaving 16 bases between the germline ends. The CDR3 has 14 amino acids. Per the germline V gene, CDR1 is KGHDR and CDR2 is SFDVKD. Here the CDR3 reads CATSQSTATDGYTF. In DNA, the CDR3 is TGTGCCACCAGTCAATCGACCGCCACGGATGGCTACACCTTC.

V is TRBV6-5 and J is TRBJ1-5, with no clear D. The V and J ends lost 6 bases and 7 bases respectively, with 13 bases between them. This CDR3 contains 13 residues. The germline V gene has CDR1 MNHEY and CDR2 SVGAGI. The CDR3 spells CASSGELGQPQHF. The DNA for the CDR3 is TGTGCCAGCAGCGGGGAGTTGGGACAGCCCCAGCATTTT.

The chain recombines TRBV6-1 with TRBJ2-3; no definite D call. The V end was cut by 3 bases, the J end by 4 bases, with 11 bases between. Germline-derived CDR1 and CDR2 are MNHNS and SASEGT. This CDR3 has 14 residues. The CDR3: CASSDVEWSDTQYF. The DNA of the CDR3 is TGTGCCAGCAGTGACGTGGAGTGGTCAGATACGCAGTATTTT.

This CDR3 is CASSDRSGFTEAFF. CDR3 nucleotides: TGTGCCAGCAGCGACCGGTCGGGGTTCACTGAAGCTTTCTTT. The chain joins TRBV28 to TRBJ1-1; D not resolved. V shed 6 bases and J shed 4 bases, with 15 bases lying between them. Germline V lookup: CDR1 MDHEN, CDR2 SYDVKM. This CDR3 contains 14 residues.

The V and J genes are TRBV5-1 and TRBJ2-3, with 16 bases fitting TRBD2. CDR3 length: 19 residues. Germline CDR1 is SGHRS and CDR2 is YFSETQ. J gave up 4 bases and V 4 bases, and 12 bases lay outside the gene matches. The CDR3 DNA reads TGCGCCAGCAGCCCAGGGGGACTAGCGGGGGGGCCGGGATCAGATACGCAGTATTTT. Translated, it gives CASSPGGLAGGPGSDTQYF.

This chain uses TRBV20-1 with TRBJ1-5, with TRBD1 as a possible D gene (6 bases). The CDR3 is 14 amino acids. CDR1 DFQATT and CDR2 SNEGSKA come from the germline V gene (reference sequence). Trimming cost V 3 bases and J 7 bases, with 16 bases left between them. CDR3 region: CSASLSTGRQPQHF. DNA of the CDR3: TGCAGTGCTAGTTTGTCAACAGGGCGCCAGCCCCAGCATTTT.

This sequence joins TRBV9 and TRBJ2-6; D call uncertain. The CDR3 loop spans 15 amino acids. Germline lookup yields CDR1 SGDLS and CDR2 YYNGEE. V lost 3 bases and J 1 base, leaving 8 bases between the germline ends. DNA of the CDR3: TGTGCCAGCAGCGCTTTAATTTCTGGGGCCAACGTCCTGACTTTC. Translated: CASSALISGANVLTF.

This clone appeared once. The chain carries TRBV4-2 and TRBJ2-7; TRBD2 might be the D (6 bases). The V and J ends lost 0 bases and 1 base respectively, with 13 bases between them. The CDR3 loop spans 16 amino acids. Per germline, CDR1 LGHNA and CDR2 YNFKEQ. The CDR3 spells CASSQDGGSPSYEQYV. The CDR3 region has the DNA TGTGCCAGCAGCCAAGATGGAGGGTCCCCTTCCTACGAGCAGTACGTC.